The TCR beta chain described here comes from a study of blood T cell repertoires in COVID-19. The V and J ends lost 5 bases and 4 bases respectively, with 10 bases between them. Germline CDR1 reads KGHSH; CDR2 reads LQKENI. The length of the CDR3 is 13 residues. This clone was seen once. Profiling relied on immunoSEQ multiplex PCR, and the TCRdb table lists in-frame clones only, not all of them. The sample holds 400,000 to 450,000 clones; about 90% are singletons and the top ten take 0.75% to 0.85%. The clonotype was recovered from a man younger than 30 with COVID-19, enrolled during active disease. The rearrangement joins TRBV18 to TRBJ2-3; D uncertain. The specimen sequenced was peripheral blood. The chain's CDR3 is CASSSSLSDTQYF. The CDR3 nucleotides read TGTGCCAGCTCATCGAGCTTGTCAGATACGCAGTATTTT.